This T cell receptor beta chain was identified in a study of cytomegalovirus exposure and HLA in healthy donors. Overall study findings and caveats: Later analysis found that TCR beta chains associated with HLA were more clonally expanded than other, equally common chains. The classifier was said to identify cytomegalovirus status with high specificity and sensitivity.

Amplification used 60 Vbeta primers and 13 Jbeta primers. Libraries were prepared by immunoSEQ multiplex PCR; TCRdb keeps only in-frame clonotypes and omits some of them. The table records roughly 80,000 clones, about two thirds of them present only once. The V and J ends lost 3 bases and 5 bases, in that order; junction bases with no gene match: 5. The germline V gene has CDR1 LGHNA and CDR2 YNFKEQ. The CDR3 contains 16 residues. For this clone: Its specificity is unknown. Other DNA sequences in this specimen translate into the identical CDR3.

The origin of this receptor is a woman between 50 and 59 years old in good health and CMV-seropositive. The V call is TRBV4-2, the J call TRBJ1-4, with 11 bases that match TRBD1. What was sequenced was PBMCs. CDR3 sequence: CASSQGQGGINEKLFF. The CDR3 bases are TGTGCCAGCAGCCAGGGACAGGGGGGGATAAATGAAAAACTGTTTTTT.